The 18 T cell receptor beta chains reported below all come from one sample, sequenced in a study. TCRdb reanalysed the RT-PCR reads using MiXCR and keeps one entry per CDR3 protein. The sample comprises approximately 720,000 distinct CDR3 sequences, 13% to 15% of which are singletons, and 3.6% rests with the top ten. Source material: memory CD4+ T cells from blood. The origin of the receptors is a female donor in good health, serving as a healthy control.

This chain joins TRBV10-3 and TRBJ2-1; 10 bases line up with TRBD1. Germline lookup yields CDR1 ENHRY and CDR2 SYGVKD. This CDR3 is 15 amino acids long. Germline trimming cut 6 bases from V and 6 bases from J; bases unmatched to any gene: 8. The chain's CDR3 is CAISDGWDRGNEQFF. The CDR3 nucleotides read TGTGCCATCAGCGATGGTTGGGACAGGGGCAATGAGCAGTTCTTC.

This clonotype was counted at least ten times. This sequence joins TRBV7-2 and TRBJ2-3; 9 nucleotides agree with TRBD1. From germline, CDR1 is SGHTA and CDR2 FQGNSA. The CDR3 is made up of 15 amino acids. V lost 5 bases and J lost 1; bases outside the gene matches: 4. The chain's CDR3 is CASSAGTGRTDTQYF. In DNA form, the CDR3 reads TGTGCCAGCAGCGCCGGGACAGGGCGCACAGATACGCAGTATTTT.

This clonotype was detected a few times. The chain links TRBV20-1 to TRBJ1-5; the match to TRBD1 covers 9 bases. The CDR3 is made up of 17 amino acids. Looked up from germline, CDR1 is DFQATT and CDR2 is SNEGSKA (reference sequence). The V segment lost 2 bases and the J segment 5 bases; nucleotides outside the gene matches: 13. The CDR3 DNA reads TGCAGTGCTAGACTTCACAGGGGGCCTATAGTTTATCAGCCCCAGCATTTT. Translating it yields CSARLHRGPIVYQPQHF.

This clonotype was detected many times. The chain has TRBV12-3 or TRBV12-4 and TRBJ1-2; 9 bases line up with TRBD1. The V and J ends lost 6 bases and 5 bases, in that order; junction bases with no gene match: 4. This CDR3 is built from 13 residues. CDR3 bases: TGTGCCAGCAGCGGGGGACAGGGTTATGGCTACACCTTC. It encodes CASSGGQGYGYTF.

Ten or more counts support this clonotype. The chain couples TRBV12-3 or TRBV12-4 to TRBJ1-5, with D unclear. The CDR3 has 15 residues. Trimming stripped 6 bases from V and 3 bases from J, with 15 bases between. The CDR3 sequence: CASSPGGISNQPQHF. CDR3 DNA: TGTGCCAGCAGCCCCGGTGGGATCTCCAATCAGCCCCAGCATTTT.

The chain links TRBV11-3 to TRBJ2-7; 16 nucleotides match TRBD2. In germline, CDR1 is SGHNT, CDR2 YENEEA. The CDR3 spans 16 residues. After removal of 7 bases from V and 6 bases from J, the junction contained 9 bases not matched to a gene. The CDR3 sequence: CASIGTSGRDRGEQYF. The CDR3 DNA sequence: TGTGCCAGCATCGGGACTAGCGGGAGGGACAGGGGCGAGCAGTACTTC.

The chain couples TRBV18 to TRBJ2-1; D is ambiguous. Germline CDR1 is KGHSH and CDR2 is LQKENI. The CDR3 length is 16 residues. Trimming took 0 bases from V and 4 from J, leaving 13 bases between them. The CDR3 region is CASSPPVLFLYNEQFF. CDR3 coding DNA: TGTGCCAGCTCACCACCGGTACTGTTTCTATACAATGAGCAGTTCTTC.

This clonotype was counted many times. The chain employs TRBV20-1 and TRBJ2-5; 7 positions agree with TRBD1. V was pared by 0 bases and J by 4 bases, with 17 bases of the junction left unmatched. CDR1 DFQATT and CDR2 SNEGSKA come from the germline V gene (reference sequence). The CDR3 sequence is 18 residues long. In DNA form, the CDR3 reads TGCAGTGCTAGAGATCCCGCAGGGGGTTCAACTTTTGGAGAGACCCAGTACTTC. Residues: CSARDPAGGSTFGETQYF.

This clonotype has at least ten counts. The chain carries TRBV12-3 or TRBV12-4 and TRBJ1-4; 7 bases are shared with TRBD1. The CDR3 is 15 residues long. V lost 7 bases and J lost 2; bases outside the gene matches: 7. The CDR3 DNA sequence: TGTGCCAGCACCCTCATGGGACAGACTAATGAAAAACTGTTTTTT. Its protein is CASTLMGQTNEKLFF.

This clonotype was counted a few times. The V gene is TRBV20-1, the J gene TRBJ2-6; D is unclear. The CDR3 contains 15 residues. V gave up 0 bases and J gave up 4 bases, with 10 bases separating them. CDR1 DFQATT and CDR2 SNEGSKA come from the germline V gene (reference sequence). The CDR3 nucleotides read TGCAGTGCTAGAGATCCGCGGAGCGGGGCCAACGTCCTGACTTTC. It yields the protein CSARDPRSGANVLTF.

This clonotype was found a few times. V gene TRBV20-1 combines with J gene TRBJ2-7; 12 bases fit TRBD2. The germline gives CDR1 DFQATT, CDR2 SNEGSKA (reference sequence). Unmatched junction bases numbered 7, after V lost 8 bases and J lost 2 bases. The CDR3 is 14 amino acids. The CDR3 DNA sequence: TGCAGTCCACGACTAGCGGGAGATACCTACGAGCAGTACTTC. It encodes CSPRLAGDTYEQYF.

This clonotype was seen a few times. The chain joins TRBV5-4 to TRBJ2-5, with 8 bases matching TRBD2. V shed 5 bases and J 4 bases; nucleotides not matched to a gene: 7. The CDR3 loop spans 14 amino acids. CDR1 is SGHNT, CDR2 YYREEE, per germline (reference sequence). CDR3 sequence: CASSSGLGRETQYF. CDR3 bases: TGTGCCAGCAGTTCGGGACTAGGCCGAGAGACCCAGTACTTC.

This clonotype was seen a few times. The chain carries TRBV20-1 and TRBJ2-2; 9 bases match TRBD2. CDR3 length: 16 amino acids. The V and J ends lost 4 bases and 4 bases, in that order; junction bases with no gene match: 10. Per the germline V gene, CDR1 is DFQATT and CDR2 is SNEGSKA (reference sequence). CDR3 nucleotides: TGCAGTGCTAAACTCAGCGGGAGGAGGACCACCGGGGAGCTGTTTTTT. Its protein product is CSAKLSGRRTTGELFF.

This clonotype was seen only a few times. This chain joins TRBV5-1 and TRBJ2-1; TRBD2 might be the D (6 bases). CDR3 length: 14 residues. The ends were cut back, 4 bases at V and 5 bases at J, with 13 bases in the middle. The V gene's germline CDR1 is SGHRS and CDR2 YFSETQ. CDR3 bases: TGCGCCAGCAGCCCGGGACTCTTGAACAATGAGCAGTTCTTC. Its translation is CASSPGLLNNEQFF.

This clonotype has more than one count but fewer than ten. The gene calls are TRBV5-1 and TRBJ2-2; D is unclear. Germline V gives CDR1 SGHRS, CDR2 YFSETQ. Trimming took off 3 bases at V and 0 bases at J, with 9 bases between the two ends. The CDR3 runs 15 residues. The CDR3 DNA follows: TGCGCCAGCAGCTGGAGTACCTCGAACACCGGGGAGCTGTTTTTT. This codes for CASSWSTSNTGELFF.

This clonotype was counted only a few times. This sequence joins TRBV11-2 and TRBJ2-7; 12 positions match TRBD2. The J segment lost 1 base and the V segment lost 5 bases, leaving 15 bases of the junction unmatched. The CDR3 extends over 19 amino acids. Germline CDR1 reads SGHAT; CDR2 reads FQNNGV. CDR3 amino acids: CASSPRLAGETFLSYEQYF. The CDR3 bases are TGTGCCAGCAGCCCCAGACTAGCGGGAGAGACGTTCCTATCCTACGAGCAGTACTTC.

This clonotype occurred a few times. V usage is TRBV20-1 and J usage is TRBJ2-1; a possible D gene is TRBD2 (5 bases). Germline CDR1 DFQATT, CDR2 SNEGSKA (reference sequence). This CDR3 region has 12 residues. Trimming left V 5 bases short and J 10 bases short, with 15 bases between. The CDR3 DNA reads TGCAGTGCTGAGGGTGGAATTTTCGAGCAGTTCTTC. Amino acid sequence: CSAEGGIFEQFF.

This clonotype came up a few times. The J gene is TRBJ2-7, the V gene TRBV12-3 or TRBV12-4, with a possible D match to TRBD2 (6 bases). V gave up 3 bases and J gave up 5 bases, with 14 bases separating them. The CDR3 totals 14 residues. The CDR3 sequence is CASSFWGEMNEQYF. The CDR3 bases are TGTGCCAGCAGTTTCTGGGGGGAGATGAACGAGCAGTACTTC.